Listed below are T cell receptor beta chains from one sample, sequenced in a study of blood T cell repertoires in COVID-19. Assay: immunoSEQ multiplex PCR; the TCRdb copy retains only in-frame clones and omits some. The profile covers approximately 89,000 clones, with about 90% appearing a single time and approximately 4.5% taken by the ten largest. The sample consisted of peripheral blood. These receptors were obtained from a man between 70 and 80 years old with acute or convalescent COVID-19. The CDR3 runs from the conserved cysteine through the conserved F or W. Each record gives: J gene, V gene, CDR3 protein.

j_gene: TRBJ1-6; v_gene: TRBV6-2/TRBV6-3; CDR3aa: CASSYSGEGSPLHF
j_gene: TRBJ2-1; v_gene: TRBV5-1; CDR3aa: CASSLGQGTNEQFF
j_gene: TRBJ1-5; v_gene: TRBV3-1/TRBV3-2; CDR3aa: CASSQDYSNQPQHF
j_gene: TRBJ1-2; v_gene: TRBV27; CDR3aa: CASSLSSPRQGFGYTF
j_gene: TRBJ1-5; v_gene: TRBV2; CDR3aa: CASGRESPNSNQPQHF
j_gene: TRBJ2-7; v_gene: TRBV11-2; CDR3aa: CASSLGRGTRSYEQYF
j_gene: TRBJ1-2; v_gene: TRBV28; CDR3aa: CASSDRGNYGYTF
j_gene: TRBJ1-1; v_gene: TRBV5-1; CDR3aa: CASSIGDRRLNTEAFF
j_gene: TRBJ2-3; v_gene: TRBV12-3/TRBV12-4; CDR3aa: CASSRLADTQYF
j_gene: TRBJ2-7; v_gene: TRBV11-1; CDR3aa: CASSFDGVDYEQYF
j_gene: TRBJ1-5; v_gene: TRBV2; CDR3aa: CASSVAAATLAGNQPQHF
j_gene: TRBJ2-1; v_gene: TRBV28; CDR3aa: CASSLWDSTYNEQFF
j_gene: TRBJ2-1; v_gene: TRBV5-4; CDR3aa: CASSPSPMSGEQFF
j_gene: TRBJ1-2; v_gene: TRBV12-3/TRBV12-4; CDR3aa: CASSLGRYGYTF
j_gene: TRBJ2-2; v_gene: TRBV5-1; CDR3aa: CASSLVAGGTGELFF
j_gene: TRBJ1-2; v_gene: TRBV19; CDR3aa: CASSRPGENAGGYTF
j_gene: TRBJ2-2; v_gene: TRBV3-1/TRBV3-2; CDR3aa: CASRQVAGGPFGELFF
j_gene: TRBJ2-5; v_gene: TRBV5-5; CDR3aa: CASLSKETQYF
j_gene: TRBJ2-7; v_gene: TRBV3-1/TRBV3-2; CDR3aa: CASSQQTTGAHEQYF
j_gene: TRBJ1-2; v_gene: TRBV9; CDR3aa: CASSVATGNYGYTF
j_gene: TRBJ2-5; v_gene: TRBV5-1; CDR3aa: CASSFVPGLAGGPETQYF
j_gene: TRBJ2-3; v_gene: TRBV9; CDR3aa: CASSVGSPGTQYF
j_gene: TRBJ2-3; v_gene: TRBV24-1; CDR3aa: CATSDPSWGGTDTQYF
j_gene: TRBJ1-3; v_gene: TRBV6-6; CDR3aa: CASSPGAWTGAGNTIYF
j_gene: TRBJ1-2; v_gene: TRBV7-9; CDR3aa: CASSPWTGYMGYGYTF
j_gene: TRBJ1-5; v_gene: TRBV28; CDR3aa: CASTGLTGEVGQPQHF
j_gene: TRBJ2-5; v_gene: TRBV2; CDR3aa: CASSEDLQETQYF
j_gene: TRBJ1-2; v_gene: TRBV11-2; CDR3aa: CASSPHRDNYGYTF
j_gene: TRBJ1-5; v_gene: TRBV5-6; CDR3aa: CASSLGQYSNQPQHF
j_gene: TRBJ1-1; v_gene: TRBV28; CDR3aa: CASNGLGTEAFF
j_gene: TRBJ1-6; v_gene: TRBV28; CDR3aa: CATDIGGLYSPLHF
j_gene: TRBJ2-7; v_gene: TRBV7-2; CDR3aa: CASSYTTGFYEQYF
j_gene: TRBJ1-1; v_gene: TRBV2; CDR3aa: CASSESPRPENTEAFF
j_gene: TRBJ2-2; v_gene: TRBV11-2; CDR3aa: CASSLVAGGQAGELFF
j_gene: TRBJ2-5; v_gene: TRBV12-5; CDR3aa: CASGPGGTTQETQYF
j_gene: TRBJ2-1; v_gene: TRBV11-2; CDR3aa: CASTGGGEGYPLNNEQFF
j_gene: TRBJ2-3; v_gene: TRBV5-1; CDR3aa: CASSLARTSGGSTDTQYF